The clone carrying this T cell receptor beta chain came up many times. This sample was included in a study of T cells in Graves' hyperthyroidism and ophthalmopathy. The diagnoses drew upon clinical symptoms, serum thyroxine and TRAb, thyroid ultrasound and orbital computed tomography. Germline V gives CDR1 SNHLY, CDR2 FYNNEI. The V and J ends lost 3 bases and 5 bases respectively, with 8 bases between them. This CDR3 is 12 amino acids long. Template material for amplifying TCR beta CDR3 regions consisted of RNA transcripts. RT-PCR in the first round (using the HTBI primer set) targeted the TCR CDR3. TCRdb reprocessed the multiplex PCR reads via MiXCR and lists one record per CDR3 protein. The data show some 580,000 distinct CDR3 sequences, about a sixth seen once.

The receptor comes from a woman aged 40 to 50 with Graves' ophthalmopathy. The chain recombines TRBV2 with TRBJ2-7, with a weak D call TRBD1 (5 bases). Sequenced: blood. CDR3 in DNA: TGTGCCAGCAGTGATTGGGGCGACGAGCAGTACTTC. Translated: CASSDWGDEQYF. The full variable domain, its missing parts supplied by reference TRBV2 and TRBJ2-7, is EPEVTQTPSHQVTQMGQEVILRCVPISNHLYFYWYRQILGQKVEFLVSFYNNEISEKSEIFDDQFSVERPDGSNFTLKIRSTKLEDSAMYFCASSDWGDEQYFGPGTRLTVT.